Shown below are 21 T cell receptor beta chains from a single sample sequenced in a study of blood T cell repertoires in COVID-19. Data came from immunoSEQ multiplex PCR; TCRdb stores just in-frame clones and leaves some out. Among tens of thousands of clones listed, around 83% were seen once. Material for sequencing was peripheral blood. These receptors were taken from a man under 40 with COVID-19, enrolled during active disease.

In this sample, this clone turned up a few times. The rearrangement joins TRBV11-2 to TRBJ2-1, with TRBD2 matching over 13 bases. Germline V gene sequence: CDR1 SGHAT, CDR2 FQNNGV. The CDR3 covers 17 residues. V gave up 4 bases and J gave up 9 bases; unmatched junction bases: 12. This CDR3 reads CASSSIRGLAGKGEQFF. CDR3 coding DNA: TGTGCCAGCAGCTCGATCCGGGGACTAGCGGGAAAAGGTGAGCAGTTCTTC.

The rearrangement uses TRBV15 and TRBJ2-6; D remains ambiguous. The CDR3 runs 17 residues. V gave up 1 base and J gave up 0 bases, with 10 bases separating them. The germline gives CDR1 LNHNV, CDR2 YYDKDF (reference sequence). CDR3 residues: CATSRAPTGSGANVLTF. In DNA, the CDR3 is TGTGCCACCAGCAGAGCCCCTACGGGCTCTGGGGCCAACGTCCTGACTTTC.

This sequence joins TRBV7-9 and TRBJ2-5; 14 positions match TRBD2. Trimming removed 3 bases from V and 4 bases from J; junction bases left unmatched: 4. The CDR3 is 16 amino acids. CDR1 and CDR2 from the germline V gene are SEHNR and FQNEAQ (reference sequence). CDR3 nucleotides: TGTGCCAGCAGCTTCCGGACTAGCGGGAGGCTAGAGACCCAGTACTTC. It yields the protein CASSFRTSGRLETQYF.

This sequence joins TRBV19 and TRBJ2-3; no reliable D call. The V and J ends lost 3 bases and 4 bases respectively, with 14 bases between them. CDR1 LNHDA and CDR2 SQIVND come from the germline V gene (reference sequence). This CDR3 is 15 amino acids long. The CDR3 loop reads CASSMGPFGSDTQYF. For the CDR3, the DNA is TGTGCCAGTAGTATGGGCCCCTTCGGCTCAGATACGCAGTATTTT.

The chain is built from TRBV7-2 and TRBJ2-3; 7 nucleotides align to TRBD2. Per germline, CDR1 SGHTA and CDR2 FQGNSA. With 4 bases clipped from V and 4 bases from J, the junction kept 8 bases outside the gene matches. This CDR3 has 15 residues. In DNA form, the CDR3 reads TGTGCCAGCAGCTACCGGGGAGGGGAATCAGATACGCAGTATTTT. This codes for CASSYRGGESDTQYF.

This clone was counted a single time. The chain employs TRBV10-3 and TRBJ2-5; D remains unclear. Germline lookup yields CDR1 ENHRY and CDR2 SYGVKD. The CDR3 has 12 residues. Trimming removed 3 bases at V and 3 bases at J, with 5 bases between. In DNA, the CDR3 is TGTGCCATCAGTGAACTAAAAGAGACCCAGTACTTC. Translation gives CAISELKETQYF.

The chain couples TRBV21-1 to TRBJ2-6; the table's D call of TRBD2 was not tested on the DNA. TRBV21-1 is an annotated pseudogene. The CDR3 sequence is 20 residues long. DNA for the CDR3: TGTGCCAGCACCAAGGGGGCTAGCGGGTTGGACCGCTCTGGGGCCAACGTCCTGACTTTC. It specifies CASTKGASGLDRSGANVLTF.

The gene calls are TRBV7-2 and TRBJ2-3; D is undetermined. The germline V gene encodes CDR1 SGHTA and CDR2 FQGNSA. This CDR3 has 14 residues. V was clipped by 5 bases and J by 4 bases, with 13 bases between them. In nucleotides, the CDR3 is TGTGCCAGCAGCCCCCGGGTAGAAGCAGATACGCAGTATTTT. Protein: CASSPRVEADTQYF.

The chain uses TRBV11-1 and TRBJ2-7; D is possibly TRBD1 (6 bases). The CDR3 covers 16 residues. The V gene lost 0 bases and the J gene lost 7 bases, with 19 bases spanning the gap. Germline values: CDR1 SGHAT, CDR2 FQDESV (reference sequence). This chain's CDR3 is CASSLAPLGARDEQYF. The CDR3 DNA reads as TGTGCCAGCAGCTTAGCCCCGTTGGGGGCCCGGGATGAGCAGTACTTC.

The chain combines TRBV29-1 with TRBJ1-3; the D is unclear. Germline values: CDR1 SQVTM, CDR2 ANQGSEA. The CDR3 length is 14 residues. Trimming removed 6 bases at V and 0 bases at J, with 12 bases between. The DNA of the CDR3 is TGCAGCGTAGACGGAGAAGACTCTGGAAACACCATATATTTT. This sequence encodes CSVDGEDSGNTIYF.

The chain links TRBV2 to TRBJ1-5; D not resolved. CDR1 and CDR2 from the germline V gene are SNHLY and FYNNEI. This CDR3 region has 15 residues. The germline V and J ends were trimmed by 1 base and 2 bases, with 9 bases remaining between them. The CDR3 region is CASSEGFTGNQPQHF. The CDR3 DNA is TGTGCCAGCAGTGAAGGATTTACGGGCAATCAGCCCCAGCATTTT.

This sequence joins TRBV27 and TRBJ1-1; a possible D gene is TRBD1 (6 bases). Germline V gives CDR1 MNHEY, CDR2 SMNVEV (reference sequence). Trimming shortened V by 6 bases and J by 0 bases, and 17 bases separated the two germline ends. This CDR3 comprises 16 residues. The DNA for the CDR3 is TGTGCCAGCAGGTTTTTAGGGGGAGGGGTGAACACTGAAGCTTTCTTT. As protein: CASRFLGGGVNTEAFF.

The rearrangement links TRBV28 to TRBJ1-1; 7 positions agree with TRBD1. Trimming took 7 bases from V and 1 from J; bases not matched to a gene: 9. Germline loops: CDR1 MDHEN, CDR2 SYDVKM. The CDR3 is 15 residues long. The CDR3 DNA reads TGTGCCAGCAACCGCCCGAGACAGGGGAACACTGAAGCTTTCTTT. It yields the protein CASNRPRQGNTEAFF.

Only a few counts were recorded for this clone. This rearrangement joins TRBV28 to TRBJ2-7, with TRBD1 matching 7 bases. In germline, CDR1 is MDHEN, CDR2 SYDVKM. The CDR3 extends over 16 amino acids. J gave up 5 bases and V 4 bases, and 14 bases lay outside the gene matches. The CDR3: CASSSPGDSAGDEQYF. CDR3 nucleotides: TGTGCCAGCAGTTCGCCCGGGGACAGTGCAGGGGACGAGCAGTACTTC.

The genes are TRBV28 and TRBJ1-1; no firm D call. CDR3 length: 15 residues. Germline V gene data show CDR1 as MDHEN and CDR2 as SYDVKM. V was clipped by 3 bases and J by 4 bases, with 15 bases between them. CDR3 sequence: CASSLAGRGTTEAFF. The DNA for the CDR3 is TGTGCCAGCAGTTTGGCAGGACGGGGAACCACTGAAGCTTTCTTT.

There are a few counts of this clone. The chain combines TRBV5-4 with TRBJ2-3, with TRBD1 identical over 8 bases. CDR1 is SGHNT and CDR2 is YYREEE in the germline V gene (reference sequence). The CDR3 length is 15 residues. Germline trimming cut 4 bases from V and 3 bases from J; bases unmatched to any gene: 7. Here the CDR3 reads CASSQWTGRTDTQYF. The CDR3 DNA reads TGTGCCAGCAGCCAATGGACAGGGAGGACAGATACGCAGTATTTT.

The V gene is TRBV10-2, the J gene TRBJ1-5; D unresolved. Trimming took 3 bases from V and 0 from J, leaving 3 bases between them. The CDR3 sequence is 13 residues long. Per the germline V gene, CDR1 is WSHSY and CDR2 is SAAADI. This CDR3 is CASSDLSNQPQHF. CDR3 nucleotides: TGCGCCAGCAGTGACCTTAGCAATCAGCCCCAGCATTTT.

The genes are TRBV28 and TRBJ2-2; possibly TRBD2 for D (6 bases). CDR3 length: 16 residues. CDR1 is MDHEN and CDR2 is SYDVKM in the germline V gene. The ends were cut back, 8 bases at V and 3 bases at J, with 19 bases in the middle. Here the CDR3 reads CASYTQGGGYTGELFF. As DNA, the CDR3 is TGTGCCAGCTATACGCAGGGTGGGGGGTACACCGGGGAGCTGTTTTTT. Based on the CDR3 plus reference TRBV28 and TRBJ2-2, the full variable domain is DVKVTQSSRYLVKRTGEKVFLECVQDMDHENMFWYRQDPGLGLRLIYFSYDVKMKEKGDIPEGYSVSREKKERFSLILESASTNQTSMYLCASYTQGGGYTGELFFGEGSRLTVL.

This clone was seen only once. The genes are TRBV9 and TRBJ2-7; TRBD1 matches at 8 bases. This CDR3 contains 16 residues. Germline CDR1 reads SGDLS; CDR2 reads YYNGEE. Trimming removed 0 bases from V and 5 bases from J; junction bases left unmatched: 10. CDR3 loop: CASSVEGQAASDEQYF. CDR3 DNA sequence: TGTGCCAGCAGCGTAGAGGGACAGGCGGCATCGGACGAGCAGTACTTC.

The table lists this clone with a count of one. The chain couples TRBV12-5 to TRBJ2-5; the match to TRBD2 covers 7 bases. Germline trimming cut 0 bases from V and 2 bases from J; bases unmatched to any gene: 9. Germline assignment: CDR1 LGHNT and CDR2 FRNRAP. The CDR3 contains 17 residues. The CDR3 region is CASGLVGLGGRQETQYF. CDR3 DNA: TGTGCTAGTGGTTTGGTTGGGTTGGGAGGGAGGCAAGAGACCCAGTACTTC.

The chain is built from TRBV19 and TRBJ1-2; 8 bases are a match to TRBD1. Germline V gene data show CDR1 as LNHDA and CDR2 as SQIVND (reference sequence). This CDR3 has 14 residues. The V and J ends lost 5 bases and 4 bases, in that order; junction bases with no gene match: 6. CDR3 coding DNA: TGTGCCAGTAGTTCCTCGGACAGGGTCTATGGCTACACCTTC. As protein: CASSSSDRVYGYTF.